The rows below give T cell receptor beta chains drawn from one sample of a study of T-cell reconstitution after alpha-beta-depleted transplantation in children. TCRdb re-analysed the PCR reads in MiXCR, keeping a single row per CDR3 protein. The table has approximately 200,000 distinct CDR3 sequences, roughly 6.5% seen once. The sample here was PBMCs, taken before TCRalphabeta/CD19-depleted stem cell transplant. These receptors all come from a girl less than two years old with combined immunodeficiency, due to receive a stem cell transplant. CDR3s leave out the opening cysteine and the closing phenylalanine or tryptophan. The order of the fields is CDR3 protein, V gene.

CDR3 protein: ASSLTGINEQF
V gene: TRBV12-3/TRBV12-4

CDR3 protein: ASSFSYNGYGYT
V gene: TRBV12-3/TRBV12-4

CDR3 protein: ASSLMGRLNTEAF
V gene: TRBV11-1

CDR3 protein: ASSLPLQLAAAGSNEQF
V gene: TRBV5-1

CDR3 protein: SARIPIRGGTNEKLF
V gene: TRBV20-1

CDR3 protein: ASGSRAGSYNEQF
V gene: TRBV4-3

CDR3 protein: ASSLTVAGQNSYEQY
V gene: TRBV6-5

CDR3 protein: ALSRDFNEQF
V gene: TRBV10-2

CDR3 protein: SVSTWGTGLSGELF
V gene: TRBV29-1

CDR3 protein: ASSFGAPIEY
V gene: TRBV6-6

CDR3 protein: ASSWDSTDTQY
V gene: TRBV6-5

CDR3 protein: ASSHALRGRNEQY
V gene: TRBV14

CDR3 protein: ASSLDRGETQY
V gene: TRBV7-6

CDR3 protein: ASSQGPYGYT
V gene: TRBV4-3

CDR3 protein: SAETTSSLSTDTQY
V gene: TRBV20-1

CDR3 protein: ASSLEGGCCRRESVADTQY
V gene: TRBV11-2

CDR3 protein: CARNPLAGVLYEQY
V gene: TRBV20-1

CDR3 protein: ASSQDGTVQETQY
V gene: TRBV4-3

CDR3 protein: ATSRWTGGTDTQY
V gene: TRBV15

CDR3 protein: ASSRPYEGYT
V gene: TRBV6-2/TRBV6-3

CDR3 protein: SARGGGRDHYEQY
V gene: TRBV20-1

CDR3 protein: ASSLVLGRSNQPQH
V gene: TRBV7-2

CDR3 protein: AGLAGELF
V gene: TRBV12-3/TRBV12-4

CDR3 protein: ASSRGPNSGANVLT
V gene: TRBV4-3